This TCR beta chain appears in the sequencing data of a study of identical twins. TCRdb analysed the 5' RACE reads with MiXCR anew, one entry per CDR3 protein. Altogether 1.5 million to 2 million distinct CDR3 sequences are present, less than 40% being singletons, with the ten largest covering over 0.25%. The V gene end was trimmed by 0 bases and the J gene end by 2 bases; junction bases not matched to a gene: 8. The CDR3 loop spans 17 amino acids. CDR1 MGHDK and CDR2 SYGVNS come from the germline V gene. This clonotype was sampled from a newborn girl in good health. Sequences were obtained from cord blood. The V call is TRBV25-1, the J call TRBJ2-7; TRBD2 matches at 9 bases. The CDR3 DNA reads as TGTGCCAGCAGTGAATATAGAGTCGCTAGCGGGACCTACGAGCAGTACTTC. Its protein is CASSEYRVASGTYEQYF.